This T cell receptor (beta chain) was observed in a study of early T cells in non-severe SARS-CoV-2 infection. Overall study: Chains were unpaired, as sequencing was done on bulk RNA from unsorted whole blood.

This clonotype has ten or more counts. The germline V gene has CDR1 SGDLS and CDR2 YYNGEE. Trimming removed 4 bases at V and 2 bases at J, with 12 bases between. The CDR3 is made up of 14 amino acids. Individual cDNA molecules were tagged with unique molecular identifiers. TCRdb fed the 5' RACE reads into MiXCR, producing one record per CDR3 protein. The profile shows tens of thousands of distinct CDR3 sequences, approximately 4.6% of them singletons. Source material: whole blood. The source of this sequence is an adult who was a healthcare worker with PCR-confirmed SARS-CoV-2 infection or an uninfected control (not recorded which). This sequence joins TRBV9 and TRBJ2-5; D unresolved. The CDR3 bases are TGTGCCAGCAGCCCACACCCCAGGCAAGAGACCCAGTACTTC. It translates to CASSPHPRQETQYF.